The clone carrying this TCR beta chain has a handful of counts. No antigen is known for it. In the original processing: Built for papillary thyroid cancer, a distant-metastasis classifier drew on CDR3 differences across clinicopathological groups. TCRdb re-called the PCR reads with MiXCR. TCRdb assigned the V and J calls; the authors' analysis was not used. The sample contains some 10,000 clones, around a quarter of which appear only once. The V gene's germline CDR1 is MDHEN and CDR2 SYDVKM. CDR3 length: 14 residues. V was cut by 4 bases and J by 10 bases, with 14 bases left in between. Every patient was untreated before thyroid surgery. The sample is drawn from a study of metastatic and nonmetastatic thyroid tumors. Study-wide background: Repertoire comparison spanned blood and tumor or nodule tissue of malignant and benign thyroid patients.

The study's findings and limits: Significantly greater TCR beta diversity was reportedly found in malignant thyroid tumors than in benign nodules (in blood and tumor).

The origin of this receptor is a female donor with papillary thyroid cancer or a benign thyroid nodule (not recorded which). Some clones in this sample may be carry-over from other donors' samples. The sequenced sample was tumor tissue. The chain joins TRBV28 to TRBJ1-6, with D uncertain. The chain's CDR3 is CASSSGRTRSPLHF. CDR3 coding DNA: TGTGCCAGCAGTTCCGGGAGAACCAGGTCACCCCTCCACTTT.